The rows below give T cell receptor beta chains drawn from one sample of a study of PD-1 blockade in mismatch repair-deficient tumors. The repertoire was sequenced with immunoSEQ multiplex PCR; TCRdb's copy has only in-frame clones and lacks some. The table records about 100,000 clones, approximately 83% of them present only once. Sample: peripheral blood, taken around 8 months after starting pembrolizumab. These receptors all come from an adult with mismatch repair-deficient cancer. Each CDR3 is given with its conserved first and last residue. A D gene is named only where the DNA matches it firmly. Rows give clone size only sometimes, using once, few, many, or a class for an expanded clone.

TRBJ2-7	NA	TRBV27	NA	TGTGCCAGCAGTTTACAGGTTTCCGACGCCTACGAGCAGTACTTC	CASSLQVSDAYEQYF
TRBJ1-1	NA	TRBV5-6	NA	TGTGCCAGCAGCTTGTTGGAAGGGAACACTGAAGCTTTCTTT	CASSLLEGNTEAFF
TRBJ2-7	NA	TRBV12-5	NA	TGTGCTAGTGGTTTGGTCCGTGGAAGAGGCGAGCAGTACTTC	CASGLVRGRGEQYF
TRBJ1-1	TRBD1	TRBV4-1	NA	TGCGCCAGCAGCCAAGATCAGGGGACAGAGACTGAAGCTTTCTTT	CASSQDQGTETEAFF
TRBJ2-1	TRBD2	TRBV6-5	NA	TGTGCCAGCAGTATCAGACTAGCGGCCTACAATGAGCAGTTCTTC	CASSIRLAAYNEQFF
TRBJ2-5	TRBD2	TRBV19	NA	TGTGCCAGTAGTATGAGGCTAGCGGGGAGGGGTCGCCAAGAGACCCAGTACTTC	CASSMRLAGRGRQETQYF
TRBJ2-1	TRBD1	TRBV7-6	NA	TGTGCCAGCAGCTCGGGACAGGGCGATGAGCAGTTCTTC	CASSSGQGDEQFF
TRBJ2-7	TRBD1	TRBV9	NA	TGTGCCAGCAGCCTCGGGGACAGGGGCTACGAGCAGTACTTC	CASSLGDRGYEQYF
TRBJ2-7	NA	TRBV5-1	NA	TGCGCCAGCAGCCCCGGGGGGCGGCAGTACGAGCAGTACTTC	CASSPGGRQYEQYF
TRBJ2-5	TRBD2	TRBV30	NA	TGTGCCTGGAGTAAGCGGGAGCGAGAGACCCAGTACTTC	CAWSKRERETQYF
TRBJ2-1	TRBD2	TRBV9	NA	TGTGCCAGCACAGGGACTAGCGGGACAAATGAGCAGTTCTTC	CASTGTSGTNEQFF
TRBJ1-1	TRBD1	TRBV11-3	NA	TGTGCCAGCAGCCCTAGGGACAGGTTGAACACTGAAGCTTTCTTT	CASSPRDRLNTEAFF
TRBJ2-2	NA	TRBV5-4	NA	TGTGCCAGCAGCTTTACCGGGACCTACACCGGGGAGCTGTTTTTT	CASSFTGTYTGELFF
TRBJ1-2	TRBD1	TRBV7-2	NA	TGTGCCAGCAGCATACGCGCGGGACAGGGACCTGGCTACACCTTC	CASSIRAGQGPGYTF
TRBJ2-1	NA	TRBV10-1	NA	TGCGCCAGCAGGGCGCGGGACTCCTACAATGAGCAGTTCTTC	CASRARDSYNEQFF
TRBJ2-2	NA	TRBV5-6	NA	TGTGCCAGCAGCTTGGCCGGGGGGCCAAGCACCGGGGAGCTGTTTTTT	CASSLAGGPSTGELFF
TRBJ1-1	NA	TRBV5-1	once	TGCGCCAGCAGCTTGGTCGTGGCGTTGAACACTGAAGCTTTCTTT	CASSLVVALNTEAFF
TRBJ2-2	NA	TRBV21-1	NA	TGTGCCAGCAGCTGGAACGAGTACACCGGGGAGCTGTTTTTT	CASSWNEYTGELFF
TRBJ2-3	NA	TRBV14	NA	TGTGCCAGCAGCCAAGCGGGAGATACGCAGTATTTT	CASSQAGDTQYF
TRBJ2-7	NA	TRBV27	NA	TGTGCCAGCAGTTTCACTAGAACCGCCTACGAGCAGTACTTC	CASSFTRTAYEQYF
TRBJ2-1	TRBD2	TRBV9	few	TGTGCCAGCGGTGAGGACTTGGGGGGGAGTACCTACAATGAGCAGTTCTTC	CASGEDLGGSTYNEQFF
TRBJ2-3	NA	TRBV7-9	once	TGTGCCAGCAGCGACAGGTTCTCAATTCATACGCAGTATTTT	CASSDRFSIHTQYF
TRBJ1-1	NA	TRBV7-7	NA	TGTGCCAGCAGCCCCATCCCCTCGACAGAAAAAAGAGCTTTCTTT	CASSPIPSTEKRAFF
TRBJ1-2	TRBD1	TRBV7-2	NA	TGTGCCAGCAGCACACCCGGGACAGGGGGCGCTTATAACTATGGCTACACCTTC	CASSTPGTGGAYNYGYTF
TRBJ2-3	NA	TRBV5-4	NA	TGTGCCAGCAGCTTTCCGGTCACACGCACAGATACGCAGTATTTT	CASSFPVTRTDTQYF
TRBJ1-1	NA	TRBV27	once	TGTGCCAGCAGTTTTCGGCGGACCAGGGTTTCGGACACTGAAGCTTTCTTT	CASSFRRTRVSDTEAFF
TRBJ1-5	NA	TRBV27	NA	TGTGCCAGCAGTCGGGACAACAGCAATCAGCCCCAGCATTTT	CASSRDNSNQPQHF
TRBJ2-2	NA	TRBV7-8	NA	TGTGCCAGCATCACGACATTCACCGGGGAGCTGTTTTTT	CASITTFTGELFF
TRBJ2-3	NA	TRBV11-3	NA	TGTGCCAGCAGCTTATACGAAAGGGGTACAGATACGCAGTATTTT	CASSLYERGTDTQYF
TRBJ2-5	NA	TRBV19	NA	TGTGCCAGTAGTAGAGGACCGACAGGGAGCGGGCAAGAGACCCAGTACTTC	CASSRGPTGSGQETQYF
TRBJ1-1	TRBD1	TRBV12-5	NA	TGTGCTAGTGGTTTGGATACAGGGGGCAGGCCAACTGAAGCTTTCTTT	CASGLDTGGRPTEAFF
TRBJ2-1	NA	TRBV25-1	NA	TGTGCCAGCAGTGAAAGGGACGGGCAGTTCTTC	CASSERDGQFF
TRBJ2-1	NA	TRBV18	NA	TGTGCCAGCTCCCCCGGACGTAACAATGAGCAGTTCTTC	CASSPGRNNEQFF
TRBJ2-5	NA	TRBV5-1	NA	TGCGCCAGCAGCTTGGCTGGGGGCGGGGAGACCCAGTACTTC	CASSLAGGGETQYF
TRBJ2-7	NA	TRBV11-2	few	TGTGCCAGCAGCTTTCGGCAAAGTGCGTACGAGCAGTACTTC	CASSFRQSAYEQYF
TRBJ1-5	NA	TRBV28	few	TGTGCCAGCAGGACTCCGGGACTTCAGCAGCCCCAGCATTTT	CASRTPGLQQPQHF
TRBJ2-7	NA	TRBV13	NA	TGTGCCAGCAGCTTACGCTCAGGACCAATCTACGAGCAGTACTTC	CASSLRSGPIYEQYF
TRBJ1-2	NA	TRBV11-2	NA	TGTGCCAGCAGCTTCGGGACGGGGAACTATGGCTACACCTTC	CASSFGTGNYGYTF
TRBJ1-2	NA	TRBV5-6	NA	TGTGCCAGCAGTCTGGGGCCTGGCTACACCTTC	CASSLGPGYTF
TRBJ2-3	NA	TRBV5-1	NA	TGCGCCAGCAGGGACAAAGGCACAGATACGCAGTATTTT	CASRDKGTDTQYF
TRBJ2-7	NA	TRBV7-8	NA	TGTGCCAGCACGGAGAGCTCCTACGAGCAGTACTTC	CASTESSYEQYF
TRBJ2-1	TRBD2	TRBV10-1	NA	TGCGCCAGCAGCAATTCAGCGGGAGCGGTATTCATGGGGCAGTTCTTC	CASSNSAGAVFMGQFF
TRBJ2-7	NA	TRBV5-1	NA	TGCGCCAACAGCTCCCAGACAGGTAACTACGAGCAGTACTTC	CANSSQTGNYEQYF
TRBJ2-1	TRBD2	TRBV2	NA	TGTGCCAGCAGTGGTTTCGGACTAGCGGGTAAAAGCTCCTACAATGAGCAGTTCTTC	CASSGFGLAGKSSYNEQFF
TRBJ2-5	NA	TRBV4-1	once	TGCGCCAGCAGCCAAGATGGGGGGATGATGCAAGAGACCCAGTACTTC	CASSQDGGMMQETQYF
TRBJ2-7	TRBD1	TRBV7-9	few	TGCGCCAGCAGCTATTCCGGGACAGGGGAATACGAGCAGTACTTC	CASSYSGTGEYEQYF
TRBJ2-3	TRBD2	TRBV5-4	NA	TGTGCCAGCAGCTACACTAGCGGTCCTAGCACAGATACGCAGTATTTT	CASSYTSGPSTDTQYF
TRBJ2-3	NA	TRBV29-1	NA	TGCAGCGTTGAAGCGCCCACGGGTACGCAGTATTTT	CSVEAPTGTQYF
TRBJ2-7	NA	TRBV7-2	NA	TGTGCCAGCAGCTTACCCGGGGCCTACGAGCAGTACTTC	CASSLPGAYEQYF
TRBJ2-5	NA	TRBV7-9	NA	TGTGCCAGCAAACAGTTCCACCAAGAGACCCAGTACTTC	CASKQFHQETQYF
TRBJ1-1	TRBD1	TRBV15	NA	TGTGCCACCAGCAGAGATCTCCCACGTCTTTCGTCCGGGACAGGGGGAACTGAAGCTTTCTTT	CATSRDLPRLSSGTGGTEAFF
TRBJ2-1	NA	TRBV2	NA	TGTGCCAGCAGTGAAGTAGCGAGAAACAATGAGCAGTTCTTC	CASSEVARNNEQFF
TRBJ2-5	NA	TRBV2	NA	TGTGCCAGCAGTGAACGGAGAGAGGGGGAGACCCAGTACTTC	CASSERREGETQYF
TRBJ2-7	TRBD1	TRBV29-1	NA	TGCAGCGTTGGGACAGGGGCCTACGAGCAGTACTTC	CSVGTGAYEQYF